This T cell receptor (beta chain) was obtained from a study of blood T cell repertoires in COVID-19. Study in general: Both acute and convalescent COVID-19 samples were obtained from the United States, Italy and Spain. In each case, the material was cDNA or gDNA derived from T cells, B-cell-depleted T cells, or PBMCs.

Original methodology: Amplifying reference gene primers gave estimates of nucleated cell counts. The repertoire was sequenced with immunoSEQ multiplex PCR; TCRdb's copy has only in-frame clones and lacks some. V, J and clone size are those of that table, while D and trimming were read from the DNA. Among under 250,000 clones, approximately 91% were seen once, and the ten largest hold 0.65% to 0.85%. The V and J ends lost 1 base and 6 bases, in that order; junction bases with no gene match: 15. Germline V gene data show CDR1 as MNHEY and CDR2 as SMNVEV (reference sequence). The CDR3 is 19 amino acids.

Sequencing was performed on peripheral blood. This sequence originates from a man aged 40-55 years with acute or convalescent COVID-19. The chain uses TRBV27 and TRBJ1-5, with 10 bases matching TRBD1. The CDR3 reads CASSLWGTVGTGEIQPQHF. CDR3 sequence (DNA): TGTGCCAGCAGTTTATGGGGGACCGTCGGGACAGGGGAGATTCAGCCCCAGCATTTT.